The clone carrying this T cell receptor beta chain was detected only a few times. Its antigen remains unknown. The PCR had 60 Vbeta and 13 Jbeta primers. TCRdb's copy holds only in-frame clones and misses some; the assay was immunoSEQ multiplex PCR. The data hold about 150,000 clones, with 60% to 70% observed a single time. Trimming stripped 2 bases from V and 2 bases from J, with 10 bases between. CDR1 and CDR2 (germline): MNHEY, SMNVEV (reference sequence). The CDR3 totals 15 residues. There were likely unrecorded immune exposures, though donors were nominally healthy when sampled. The sample is drawn from a study of cytomegalovirus exposure and HLA in healthy donors. Findings and caveats of the study: Some TCR beta chains (more than 150 of them) were listed as cytomegalovirus-associated. TCR beta sequences numbering under 20,000 were associated with HLA alleles at 0.05 false discovery rate in a later analysis. Sequencing artifact likely explains a cluster of highly shared sequence variants.

This chain links TRBV27 with TRBJ1-5; no definite D call. The source is a woman aged 60-70 years in good health and CMV-seropositive. Sequencing input: PBMCs. CDR3 loop: CASSLVGDGNQPQHF. CDR3 DNA: TGTGCCAGCAGTTTAGTGGGAGATGGCAATCAGCCCCAGCATTTT.